The entry below describes one T cell receptor (beta chain). The specificity of this receptor is unknown. Base qualities are not at hand, and no much larger clone is one base apart. The source of the sample is a study of T-cell reconstitution after alpha-beta-depleted transplantation in children (dated by TCRdb to about 2016). Regarding the study in general: Using TCR repertoire profiling, the study followed T-cell immune reconstitution in a quantitative way in children after TCRalphabeta/CD19-depleted allogeneic hematopoietic cell transplantation. General findings and caveats noted by the study authors: In some patients, high TCRbeta diversity at day 60 was attributed to recipient T cells and intrathymic progenitors that had survived conditioning. The apparently early alphabetaT-cell count recovery about two months after transplant was reportedly dependent on only several hundred rapidly expanded clones derived from non-depleted graft cells. Hyperexpanded clone frequencies declined over subsequent months; after one year, T-cell counts and TCRbeta diversity were mostly attributed to newly produced T cells.

Library preparation used PCR. Sequencing was carried out with an Illumina HiSeq 2500. To normalize quantification of the TCRbeta repertoire, the TCR libraries were built with molecular barcoding that relied on unique molecular identifiers. Through fastp at Q25 and MiXCR, TCRdb rebuilt clones from the public reads, retaining in-frame beta chains. Rows with a matching CDR3 protein are joined into one entry that keeps the most common DNA and genes. This sample has 200,000 to 250,000 distinct CDR3 sequences in its table, and approximately 8% of those were observed once. The leading ten clones occupy less than 40% of the sample. The CDR3 runs 16 residues from the cysteine to the phenylalanine. Just the 48-base CDR3 DNA is kept, in frame starting at base 1. CDR1 and CDR2 (KGHSH, LQKENI) derive from the germline V gene. Ends trimmed: V by 0 bases, J by 1 base; bases unmatched to a gene: 5. This specimen's treatment or condition label, per the study, means: allogeneic hematopoietic cell transplantation with graft depleted of TCRalphabeta T cells and CD19 B cells. Transplant recipients were children who received TCRalphabeta/CD19-depleted allogeneic hematopoietic cell grafts.

The TCR sequence derives from a male patient under 10 years old who had a stem cell transplant for acute myeloid leukemia, so the T cells may come from the graft donor. Here the chain combines TRBV18 and TRBJ2-5; 7 bases in the junction line up with TRBD1. Sequencing was performed on PBMCs, mostly from graft donor cells, taken 360 days after TCRalphabeta/CD19-depleted stem cell transplant. The sequence in DNA is TGTGCCAGCTCACCACCGTCAGGGGGTATCCAAGAGACCCAGTACTTC. The encoded protein is CASSPPSGGIQETQYF. The CDR3 plus the reference TRBV18 and TRBJ2-5 genes for the other parts give the full variable domain: NAGVMQNPRHLVRRRGQEARLRCSPMKGHSHVYWYRQLPEEGLKFMVYLQKENIIDESGMPKERFSAEFPKEGPSILRIQQVVRGDSAAYFCASSPPSGGIQETQYFGPGTRLLVL.